The subject of this entry is one TCR beta chain. Antigen unknown. Mismatch with germline at one junction end may stem from a read error. Ten milliliters of peripheral blood were drawn from each donor into EDTA-treated tubes. In germline, CDR1 is SGHRS, CDR2 YFSETQ. There are 11 residues in the CDR3. PCR was performed a second time for roughly 7 to 11 cycles using a sample-barcoded 5' primer and a J-beta primer mix. A single record per CDR3 protein comes from TCRdb applying MiXCR to the 5' RACE reads. The sample has hundreds of thousands of distinct CDR3 sequences; 22% are singletons. These data are taken from a study of blood T cells in healthy people across ages. Regarding the study as a whole: Reliance upon unsorted PBMCs precluded definitive naive versus antigen-experienced comparison. With donor CMV status unknown, expanded clonotype changes were possibly confounded. A roughly linear fall in TCR beta diversity per million T cells was seen with increasing age.

This sequence was found in a man aged 70-80 years in good health. The V and J genes are TRBV5-1 and TRBJ2-5, with D unresolved. What was sequenced was blood. This CDR3 is CTSRSTETQYF. The CDR3 bases are TGCACCAGCAGGAGCACCGAGACCCAGTACTTC.